This T cell receptor beta chain was captured in a study of control samples from healthy donors and cancer patients. The data were produced by immunoSEQ multiplex PCR, yet TCRdb's version contains in-frame clones alone and is incomplete. Among roughly 59,000 clones listed, around 90% were seen once. The CDR3 is 18 residues long. Germline V gene data show CDR1 as SGHDN and CDR2 as FVKESK. V lost 4 bases and J lost 2, with 22 bases in between. This sequence originates from a man aged 40-49 years with colorectal cancer. Sequencing was performed on PBMCs. The chain recombines TRBV14 with TRBJ2-3; weak D call: TRBD2 (5 bases). DNA for the CDR3: TGTGCCAGCAGCCGAGACCTTGGGAGCGGACTTCTCACAGATACGCAGTATTTT. Amino acids: CASSRDLGSGLLTDTQYF.